These 11 T cell receptor beta chains were all obtained from the same sample, sequenced in a study of control samples from healthy donors and cancer patients. Sequencing used immunoSEQ multiplex PCR; TCRdb keeps in-frame clones, though not all of them. The sample includes 150,000 or so clones, 75% to 95% of them seen just once. Specimen: blood. These receptors were taken from a man aged 35-49 years in good health.

This chain connects TRBV3-1 (or the pseudogene TRBV3-2) to TRBJ1-1; no clear D gene. Trimming removed 5 bases from V and 8 bases from J, with 9 bases in between. Germline CDR1 is LGHDT and CDR2 is YNNKEL (reference sequence). The CDR3 is made up of 11 amino acids. The DNA for the CDR3 is TGTGCCAGCAGCTTTCGACTGGAAGCTTTCTTT. Protein product: CASSFRLEAFF.

The rearrangement joins TRBV19 to TRBJ1-1, with 10 bases fitting TRBD1. Trimming removed 6 bases from V and 0 bases from J; junction bases left unmatched: 7. The CDR3 totals 16 residues. Germline CDR1 reads LNHDA; CDR2 reads SQIVND (reference sequence). DNA of the CDR3: TGTGCCAGTAGCCACCGACAGGGGGCAGTGAACACTGAAGCTTTCTTT. This translates into CASSHRQGAVNTEAFF.

V usage is TRBV5-8 and J usage is TRBJ2-5; D possibly uses TRBD1 or TRBD2 (6 bases each). Germline V CDR1 and CDR2: SGHTS, YDEGEE. Trimming stripped 1 base from V and 5 bases from J, with 15 bases between. There are 15 residues in the CDR3. This CDR3 is CASSLSGAHGETQYF. In nucleotides, the CDR3 is TGTGCCAGCAGCTTGTCGGGGGCCCATGGGGAGACCCAGTACTTC.

This clone has only one observation. The chain recombines TRBV9 with TRBJ1-2; D gene unclear. CDR1 and CDR2 (germline): SGDLS, YYNGEE. Trimming cost V 7 bases and J 3 bases, with 13 bases left between them. This CDR3 is 13 amino acids long. DNA for the CDR3: TGTGCCAGCTATCCGACGGACCACTATGGCTACACCTTC. Its translation: CASYPTDHYGYTF. Complete variable domain (other parts from reference TRBV9 and TRBJ1-2): DSGVTQTPKHLITATGQRVTLRCSPRSGDLSVYWYQQSLDQGLQFLIQYYNGEERAKGNILERFSAQQFPDLHSELNLSSLELGDSALYFCASYPTDHYGYTFGSGTRLTVV.

The gene calls are TRBV2 and TRBJ1-2; tentative D call: TRBD1 (5 bases). V was clipped by 6 bases and J by 7 bases, with 12 bases between them. CDR3 length equals 12 residues. Germline V gene lookup returns CDR1 SNHLY and CDR2 FYNNEI. The CDR3, as DNA: TGTGCCAGCAGGCCTCAGGGTGGTGGCTACACCTTC. It yields the protein CASRPQGGGYTF.

CDR3 nucleotide sequence: TGTGCCTGGAGTGGAAGGACAGATAATTCACCCCTCCACTTT. This codes for CAWSGRTDNSPLHF. The V call is TRBV30, the J call TRBJ1-6, with TRBD1 as a possible D gene (6 bases). The CDR3 loop spans 14 amino acids. Germline values: CDR1 GTSNPN, CDR2 SVGIG (reference sequence). The V end was cut by 1 base, the J end by 5 bases, with 9 bases between. Full variable domain (missing parts from reference TRBV30 and TRBJ1-6): SQTIHQWPATLVQPVGSPLSLECTVEGTSNPNLYWYRQAAGRGLQLLFYSVGIGQISSEVPQNLSASRPQDRQFILSSKKLLLSDSGFYLCAWSGRTDNSPLHFGNGTRLTVT.

This clone came up a few times. The chain joins TRBV28 to TRBJ1-2; D unclear. V dropped 6 bases and J dropped 1 base, with 9 bases sitting between them. There are 13 residues in the CDR3. Germline assignment: CDR1 MDHEN and CDR2 SYDVKM. CDR3 bases: TGTGCCAGCAGGTCGCCAGTTAACTATGGCTACACCTTC. Protein: CASRSPVNYGYTF.

V and J are TRBV18 and TRBJ1-3; D unresolved. Trimming removed 8 bases at V and 3 bases at J, with 14 bases between. Germline V gene data show CDR1 as KGHSH and CDR2 as LQKENI. The CDR3 is made up of 14 amino acids. CDR3 coding DNA: TGTGCCAGCCTTAAAACAGATCGTGGAAACACCATATATTTT. This encodes CASLKTDRGNTIYF. Together with reference TRBV18 and TRBJ1-3, the CDR3 gives the full variable domain: NAGVMQNPRHLVRRRGQEARLRCSPMKGHSHVYWYRQLPEEGLKFMVYLQKENIIDESGMPKERFSAEFPKEGPSILRIQQVVRGDSAAYFCASLKTDRGNTIYFGEGSWLTVV.

The V and J genes are TRBV2 and TRBJ1-2; D remains ambiguous. CDR1 and CDR2 from the germline V gene are SNHLY and FYNNEI. The CDR3 has 12 residues. V was pared by 2 bases and J by 2 bases, with 3 bases between. This CDR3 is CASSEQNYGYTF. CDR3 DNA: TGTGCCAGCAGTGAACAGAACTATGGCTACACCTTC.

This clone was counted a single time. The rearrangement links TRBV30 to TRBJ1-3; 7 nucleotides align to TRBD1. V was clipped by 5 bases and J by 6 bases; unmatched bases: 1. Per the germline V gene, CDR1 is GTSNPN and CDR2 is SVGIG (reference sequence). The CDR3 consists of 11 residues. CDR3 coding DNA: TGTGCCTGGGACAGGGTAAACACCATATATTTT. Translating it yields CAWDRVNTIYF.

This clone was recorded only once. The chain carries TRBV27 and TRBJ1-4; weak D call: TRBD1 (6 bases). V was cut by 5 bases and J by 5 bases, with 15 bases left in between. The CDR3 is 15 amino acids. Germline CDR1 reads MNHEY; CDR2 reads SMNVEV (reference sequence). CDR3 in amino acids: CASSKRPQGNEKLFF. The DNA for the CDR3 is TGTGCCAGCAGTAAAAGACCGCAGGGGAATGAAAAACTGTTTTTT.